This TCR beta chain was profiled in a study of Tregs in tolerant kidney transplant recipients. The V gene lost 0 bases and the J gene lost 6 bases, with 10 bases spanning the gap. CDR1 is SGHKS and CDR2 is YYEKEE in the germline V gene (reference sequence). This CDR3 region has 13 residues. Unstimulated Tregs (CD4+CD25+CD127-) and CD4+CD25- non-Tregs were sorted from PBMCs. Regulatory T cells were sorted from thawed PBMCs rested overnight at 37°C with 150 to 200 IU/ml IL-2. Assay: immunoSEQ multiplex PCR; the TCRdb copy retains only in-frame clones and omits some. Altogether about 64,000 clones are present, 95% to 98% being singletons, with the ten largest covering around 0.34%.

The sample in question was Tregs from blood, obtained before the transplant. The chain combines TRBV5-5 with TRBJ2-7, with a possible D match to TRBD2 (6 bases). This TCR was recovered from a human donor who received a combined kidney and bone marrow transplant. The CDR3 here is CASSLVGGTEQYF. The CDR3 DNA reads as TGTGCCAGCAGCTTGGTAGGCGGGACCGAGCAGTACTTC.